This TCR beta chain was recovered during a study of beta chain features in type 1 diabetes. Whole-study results and caveats: It was among patients, rather than healthy donors, that naive, central memory and Treg TCRB repertoires appeared more similar.

About this clone itself: The antigen is not known.

Germline CDR1 reads SEHNR; CDR2 reads FQNEAQ (reference sequence). There are 13 residues in the CDR3. The V segment lost 4 bases and the J segment 3 bases; nucleotides outside the gene matches: 2. Sequencing targeted expressed TCRB transcripts, as all isolated RNA had been reverse transcribed. The repertoire was sequenced with immunoSEQ multiplex PCR; TCRdb's copy has only in-frame clones and lacks some. The table has some 500,000 clones, over 9.5% seen once. Source material: naive CD4+ T cells from blood. This chain connects TRBV7-9 to TRBJ2-7; 8 bases agree with TRBD2. The receptor was isolated from a woman between 18 and 30 years old in good health. CDR3 nucleotide sequence: TGTGCCAGCAGCTACCTAGCGGGCTACGAGCAGTACTTC. Translating it yields CASSYLAGYEQYF. The whole variable domain, remainder taken from reference TRBV7-9 and TRBJ2-7, is DTGVSQNPRHKITKRGQNVTFRCDPISEHNRLYWYRQTLGQGPEFLTYFQNEAQLEKSRLLSDRFSAERPKGSFSTLEIQRTEQGDSAMYLCASSYLAGYEQYFGPGTRLTVT.